One and the same sample provided the 4 T cell receptor beta chains below, sequenced in a study of blood T cell repertoires in COVID-19. Libraries were prepared by immunoSEQ multiplex PCR; TCRdb keeps only in-frame clonotypes and omits some of them. This sample carries some 240,000 clones, more than 65% of them seen once, and the ten largest clones take 1.4%. The sample taken for sequencing was peripheral blood. The source is a woman in her forties who had recovered from COVID-19.

The V gene is TRBV7-2, the J gene TRBJ2-7; perhaps TRBD1 as D (7 bases). This CDR3 has 15 residues. Germline CDR1 SGHTA, CDR2 FQGNSA. V was trimmed by 3 bases and J by 0 bases, leaving 12 bases between them. The CDR3 region has the DNA TGTGCCAGCAGCTTCGGAGGGGGCAGCTCCTACGAGCAGTACTTC. Protein sequence: CASSFGGGSSYEQYF.

In its sample, this clone was seen many times. This CDR3 reads CASSSAGDPGNTIYF. As DNA, the CDR3 is TGTGCCAGCAGCTCCGCAGGGGATCCTGGAAACACCATATATTTT. The chain couples TRBV7-9 to TRBJ1-3; possibly TRBD1 for D (6 bases). V lost 4 bases and J 2 bases, leaving 12 bases between the germline ends. This CDR3 region has 15 residues. The V gene's germline CDR1 is SEHNR and CDR2 FQNEAQ (reference sequence).

CDR3 DNA sequence: TGCGCCAGCAGTGACGGAACCATCCGGGACAGGGGAGATACGCAGTATTTT. Amino acids: CASSDGTIRDRGDTQYF. The rearrangement joins TRBV10-1 to TRBJ2-3, with 10 bases lining up with TRBD1. V gave up 3 bases and J gave up 5 bases; unmatched junction bases: 11. The germline V gene has CDR1 WNHNN and CDR2 SYGVQD (reference sequence). This CDR3 is 17 amino acids long.

In this sample, this clone turned up a few times. The rearrangement links TRBV7-2 to TRBJ1-3; D is ambiguous. The germline V gene encodes CDR1 SGHTA and CDR2 FQGNSA. The CDR3 spans 15 residues. V dropped 1 base and J dropped 4 bases, with 11 bases sitting between them. As DNA, the CDR3 is TGTGCCAGCAGCTTAGTAGGAGGGTCCGGAAACACCATATATTTT. Its protein product is CASSLVGGSGNTIYF.